The 9 T cell receptor beta chains reported below all come from one sample, sequenced in a study of T cell responses to AZD1222 COVID-19 vaccine (dated by TCRdb to the early 2020s). The time point label on this specimen signifies: about 28 days (+/-7) after the second vaccine dose. The intended sense of this specimen's treatment or condition label: meningococcal conjugate vaccine given as trial control. Libraries were constructed by the immunoSEQ multiplex PCR assay. Imported from immuneACCESS, the table was reduced by TCRdb to in-frame sequences with V and J called. These copies leave out some clones; in studies compared against another copy, an unresolved V gene accounts for under half, and the cause of the remainder is not known. Within this sample are about 76,000 clones, with over 65% of them counted one time only. The ten top clones hold 27% of the sample. The source was peripheral blood, collected 28 days after the second dose of the MenACWY control vaccine. The source of these receptors is an adult who received the MenACWY meningococcal vaccine as a control.

The rearrangement links TRBV15 to TRBJ2-5; D call uncertain. CDR3 length: 13 residues. CDR1 and CDR2 from the germline V gene are LNHNV and YYDKDF (reference sequence). V was cut by 0 bases and J by 4 bases, with 6 bases left in between. DNA of the CDR3: TGTGCCACCAGCAGAGATACGGGAGAGACCCAGTACTTC. Translating gives CATSRDTGETQYF.

This clone was recorded a few times. This chain links TRBV5-1 with TRBJ2-7, with D perhaps assigned TRBD1 or TRBD2 (5 bases each). V was pared by 0 bases and J by 0 bases, with 13 bases between. CDR1 is SGHRS, CDR2 YFSETQ, per germline. The CDR3 is 16 amino acids. In DNA, the CDR3 is TGCGCCAGCAGCTTGGAAGGGACGGGCCGCTCCTACGAGCAGTACTTC. Protein: CASSLEGTGRSYEQYF.

The genes are TRBV27 and TRBJ1-1; possible D gene TRBD1, 5 bases. The CDR3 runs 13 residues. V was clipped by 3 bases and J by 3 bases, with 8 bases between them. CDR1 is MNHEY, CDR2 SMNVEV, per germline (reference sequence). In DNA, the CDR3 is TGTGCCAGCAGTTTCGACAGTTACACTGAAGCTTTCTTT. This gives the protein CASSFDSYTEAFF.

The rearrangement joins TRBV19 to TRBJ2-1; 9 bases are shared with TRBD1. V dropped 7 bases and J dropped 7; count of bases not matched to a gene: 8. The length of the CDR3 is 14 residues. The germline gives CDR1 LNHDA, CDR2 SQIVND (reference sequence). This chain's CDR3 is CASIPSGTGNEQFF. DNA of the CDR3: TGTGCCAGTATCCCCTCCGGGACAGGGAATGAGCAGTTCTTC.

As to this clone: One end of the junction does not line up with germline, which may come from a read error. The V and J genes are TRBV7-7 and TRBJ2-1, with 11 bases fitting TRBD1. This CDR3 has 15 residues. Germline lookup yields CDR1 SSHAT and CDR2 FNYEAQ (reference sequence). CDR3 in DNA: TGTGCTAGCAGCAAGGACAGGGGGCTCGGTAATGAGCAGTTCTTC. Translated, it gives CASSKDRGLGNEQFF.

The gene calls are TRBV11-2 and TRBJ2-7; D may be TRBD1 (5 bases). The ends were cut back, 1 base at V and 5 bases at J, with 6 bases in the middle. The germline CDR1 and CDR2 sequences are SGHAT and FQNNGV. The CDR3 is 12 amino acids. The CDR3 DNA sequence: TGTGCCAGCAGCTTAGTAGGGGACGAGCAGTACTTC. It is translated as CASSLVGDEQYF.

J is TRBJ2-4 and V is TRBV11-2; 8 nucleotides agree with TRBD1. The CDR3 has 17 residues. V lost 2 bases to trimming and J lost 1 base; unmatched junction nucleotides: 7. Germline V gives CDR1 SGHAT, CDR2 FQNNGV. The CDR3 here is CASSLFWQGAAKNIQYF. CDR3 in DNA: TGTGCCAGCAGCTTATTTTGGCAGGGGGCGGCCAAAAACATTCAGTACTTC.

The chain couples TRBV6-5 to TRBJ2-2, with D possibly called TRBD1 or TRBD2 (5 bases each). Germline values: CDR1 MNHEY, CDR2 SVGAGI. The CDR3 contains 16 residues. The V and J ends lost 2 bases and 1 base respectively, with 11 bases between them. The CDR3 reads CASSYLGTGNTGELFF. In DNA, the CDR3 is TGTGCCAGCAGTTACCTGGGGACGGGGAACACCGGGGAGCTGTTTTTT.

This clone has a single count. The chain has TRBV5-1 and TRBJ1-6, with D uncertain. Trimming shortened V by 4 bases and J by 8 bases, and 16 bases separated the two germline ends. The germline V gene encodes CDR1 SGHRS and CDR2 YFSETQ. CDR3 size: 15 residues. CDR3 sequence: CASSPLDGRDSPLHF. As DNA, the CDR3 is TGCGCCAGCAGCCCGCTGGACGGGAGAGATTCACCCCTCCACTTT.